A single sample gave rise to the 24 T cell receptor beta chains below, sequenced in a study of blood T cell repertoires in COVID-19. Libraries were prepared by immunoSEQ multiplex PCR; TCRdb keeps only in-frame clonotypes and omits some of them. Here the sample spans around 60,000 clones, around 70% being singletons. Specimen: peripheral blood. These receptors were collected from a woman aged 70-85 years with COVID-19, enrolled during active disease.

This rearrangement joins TRBV7-2 to TRBJ2-3; 11 bases match TRBD2. Trimming at V came to 1 base and at J to 1 base, leaving 1 base not matched to a gene. The CDR3 is 16 amino acids. Germline V gives CDR1 SGHTA, CDR2 FQGNSA. The CDR3 DNA follows: TGTGCCAGCAGCTTAGTACTAGCGGGGGGCACAGATACGCAGTATTTT. Its protein product is CASSLVLAGGTDTQYF.

The chain links TRBV7-2 to TRBJ1-1; TRBD1 matches 9 bases. The V segment lost 5 bases and the J segment 10 bases; nucleotides outside the gene matches: 8. This CDR3 region has 13 residues. Germline V gene lookup returns CDR1 SGHTA and CDR2 FQGNSA. The CDR3 sequence is CASSPGTGHRAFF. The CDR3 nucleotides are TGTGCCAGCAGCCCGGGGACAGGGCATCGAGCTTTCTTT.

The chain links TRBV19 to TRBJ2-1, with D possibly TRBD2 on 6 matching bases. In germline, CDR1 is LNHDA, CDR2 SQIVND (reference sequence). The CDR3 runs to 17 residues. V lost 6 bases to trimming and J lost 0 bases, with 18 bases between them. The CDR3, as DNA: TGTGCCAGTAGCCCCCCCTGGGGGAGGCCCTCCTACAATGAGCAGTTCTTC. It yields the protein CASSPPWGRPSYNEQFF. Variable domain in full (rest from reference TRBV19 and TRBJ2-1): DGGITQSPKYLFRKEGQNVTLSCEQNLNHDAMYWYRQDPGQGLRLIYYSQIVNDFQKGDIAEGYSVSREKKESFPLTVTSAQKNPTAFYLCASSPPWGRPSYNEQFFGPGTRLTVL.

This clone was seen a single time. V usage is TRBV5-1 and J usage is TRBJ2-7; 7 positions agree with TRBD1. After removal of 2 bases from V and 2 bases from J, the junction contained 7 bases not matched to a gene. Germline CDR1 is SGHRS and CDR2 is YFSETQ. The CDR3 is made up of 15 amino acids. The CDR3 region has the DNA TGCGCCAGCAGCTTAGAAGGGACAGTTACCTACGAGCAGTACTTC. It is translated as CASSLEGTVTYEQYF.

The chain uses TRBV6-4 and TRBJ2-1; D may be TRBD2 (7 bases). Germline loops: CDR1 MRHNA, CDR2 SNTAGT. The V end lost 2 bases, the J end lost 0 bases, and 8 bases lay between the germline ends. The CDR3 contains 15 residues. DNA for the CDR3: TGTGCCAGCAGTGACGGGGGGGCCTCCTACAATGAGCAGTTCTTC. Its translation: CASSDGGASYNEQFF.

This sequence joins TRBV27 and TRBJ1-1; 12 bases are a match to TRBD1. The CDR3 sequence is 13 residues long. Germline CDR1 and CDR2: MNHEY and SMNVEV (reference sequence). With V trimmed by 8 bases and J by 6 bases, 4 bases remained unmatched. The CDR3: CASGTGGRAEAFF. CDR3 coding DNA: TGTGCCAGCGGGACAGGGGGCAGGGCTGAAGCTTTCTTT.

The chain carries TRBV5-1 and TRBJ1-1, with D tentatively TRBD1 (6 bases). Germline-derived CDR1 and CDR2 are SGHRS and YFSETQ. V lost 0 bases to trimming and J lost 0 bases, with 12 bases between them. The CDR3 is made up of 16 amino acids. CDR3 residues: CASSLGNRVMNTEAFF. The CDR3 DNA reads TGCGCCAGCAGCTTGGGGAACAGGGTTATGAACACTGAAGCTTTCTTT.

The chain recombines TRBV29-1 with TRBJ2-1; 8 nucleotides agree with TRBD1. Losses at the gene ends were 3 bases for V and 8 bases for J; bases not matched to a gene: 12. Germline CDR1 SQVTM, CDR2 ANQGSEA. The CDR3 spans 15 residues. The CDR3 reads CSVDQRDRSMDEQFF. CDR3 in DNA: TGCAGCGTTGATCAACGGGACAGGTCTATGGATGAGCAGTTCTTC.

This chain joins TRBV15 and TRBJ1-5; 9 bases agree with TRBD1. The V gene end was trimmed by 3 bases and the J gene end by 3 bases; junction bases not matched to a gene: 6. CDR3 length: 16 amino acids. Germline loops: CDR1 LNHNV, CDR2 YYDKDF (reference sequence). This CDR3 is CATSRTGGGNNQPQHF. The DNA for the CDR3 is TGTGCCACCAGCAGGACAGGGGGTGGGAACAATCAGCCCCAGCATTTT.

The chain combines TRBV7-6 with TRBJ2-2; 8 nucleotides align to TRBD1. CDR3 size: 16 residues. The V gene's germline CDR1 is SGHVS and CDR2 FNYEAQ. Unmatched junction bases numbered 7, after V lost 6 bases and J lost 1 base. The CDR3 reads CASSLTGGRNTGELFF. The CDR3 bases are TGTGCCAGCAGTCTCACAGGGGGGAGGAACACCGGGGAGCTGTTTTTT.

The chain combines TRBV6-1 with TRBJ1-2; 10 nucleotides line up with TRBD1. Germline assignment: CDR1 MNHNS and CDR2 SASEGT. This CDR3 has 14 amino acids. J gave up 4 bases and V 3 bases, and 2 bases lay outside the gene matches. CDR3 sequence: CASSDGQGGYGYTF. CDR3 DNA: TGTGCCAGCAGTGACGGACAGGGGGGCTATGGCTACACCTTC.

The genes are TRBV2 and TRBJ2-7, with 9 bases identical to TRBD1. Germline V gene data show CDR1 as SNHLY and CDR2 as FYNNEI. The CDR3 totals 13 residues. Trimming removed 7 bases from V and 3 bases from J; junction bases left unmatched: 4. The CDR3 sequence is CASTWDRDYEQYF. As DNA, the CDR3 is TGTGCCAGCACCTGGGACAGGGACTACGAGCAGTACTTC.

The J gene is TRBJ2-1, the V gene TRBV29-1; possible D gene TRBD2, 6 bases. The CDR3 runs to 13 residues. Trimming cost V 6 bases and J 3 bases, with 12 bases left between them. Germline loops: CDR1 SQVTM, CDR2 ANQGSEA. The CDR3 here is CSVGGPDYNEQFF. For the CDR3, the DNA is TGCAGCGTCGGGGGACCGGACTACAATGAGCAGTTCTTC.

This clone was seen a handful of times. The V call is TRBV7-2, the J call TRBJ2-5; 10 nucleotides align to TRBD1. After removal of 1 base from V and 5 bases from J, the junction contained 4 bases not matched to a gene. This CDR3 region has 15 residues. Per germline, CDR1 SGHTA and CDR2 FQGNSA. CDR3 sequence (DNA): TGTGCCAGCAGCTTAGAGGGACAGGGGACGGAGACCCAGTACTTC. Protein sequence: CASSLEGQGTETQYF.

The chain recombines TRBV27 with TRBJ1-3; D remains ambiguous. The CDR3 is made up of 15 amino acids. Germline V gives CDR1 MNHEY, CDR2 SMNVEV (reference sequence). The V end lost 3 bases, the J end lost 4 bases, and 13 bases lay between the germline ends. CDR3 DNA sequence: TGTGCCAGCAGTTTGCGCGCGGGGTTGGGAAACACCATATATTTT. The encoded protein is CASSLRAGLGNTIYF.

V is TRBV9 and J is TRBJ2-1, with TRBD2 matching over 8 bases. The CDR3 consists of 16 residues. CDR1 and CDR2 from the germline V gene are SGDLS and YYNGEE. Germline trimming cut 0 bases from V and 1 base from J; bases unmatched to any gene: 3. CDR3 region: CASSVAGRASYNEQFF. For the CDR3, the DNA is TGTGCCAGCAGCGTAGCCGGGAGGGCGTCCTACAATGAGCAGTTCTTC.

The gene calls are TRBV29-1 and TRBJ2-2; D is possibly TRBD1 (6 bases). Germline lookup yields CDR1 SQVTM and CDR2 ANQGSEA. With 4 bases removed from V and 7 bases from J, the gap between germline ends came to 10 bases. This CDR3 has 12 amino acids. The CDR3 DNA follows: TGCAGCGTTGGGTCAGGGGTCGGGGAGCTGTTTTTT. It yields the protein CSVGSGVGELFF.

Details on this clone: The junction shows a germline mismatch at one end, possibly a read error. V is TRBV5-6 and J is TRBJ1-2; D is possibly TRBD1 (5 bases). CDR3 size: 14 residues. CDR1 and CDR2 from the germline V gene are SGHDT and YYEEEE. The CDR3 bases are TGTGCCAGCAGATTGGAGGGGCCGAGCTATGGCTACACCTTC. As protein: CASRLEGPSYGYTF.

The V call is TRBV5-1, the J call TRBJ2-3; D is possibly TRBD2 (7 bases). The CDR3 is made up of 15 amino acids. Germline CDR1 is SGHRS and CDR2 is YFSETQ. V lost 0 bases to trimming and J lost 2 bases, with 10 bases between them. CDR3 residues: CASSLDGGPTDTQYF. CDR3 nucleotides: TGCGCCAGCAGCTTGGACGGGGGGCCCACAGATACGCAGTATTTT.

V gene TRBV5-1 combines with J gene TRBJ2-5, with TRBD1 identical over 7 bases. The CDR3 spans 14 residues. CDR1 SGHRS and CDR2 YFSETQ come from the germline V gene. The J segment lost 1 base and the V segment lost 0 bases, leaving 0 bases of the junction unmatched. CDR3 sequence: CASSLGQGQETQYF. The CDR3 bases are TGCGCCAGCAGCTTGGGACAGGGCCAAGAGACCCAGTACTTC.

This clone was detected a few times. V and J are TRBV11-2 and TRBJ2-3, with TRBD2 identical over 8 bases. The germline gives CDR1 SGHAT, CDR2 FQNNGV. V lost 3 bases and J lost 2; bases outside the gene matches: 4. The CDR3 has 15 amino acids. In DNA, the CDR3 is TGTGCCAGCAGCTTGAGAGCGGGGGTCACAGATACGCAGTATTTT. Its protein is CASSLRAGVTDTQYF.

The rearrangement joins TRBV5-1 to TRBJ1-6; D may be TRBD1 (5 bases). V lost 2 bases and J 8 bases, leaving 17 bases between the germline ends. Germline V CDR1 and CDR2: SGHRS, YFSETQ. The length of the CDR3 is 16 residues. The CDR3: CASSFTWGGSDSPLHF. The CDR3 nucleotides are TGCGCCAGCAGCTTCACGTGGGGGGGGTCGGATTCACCCCTCCACTTT.

The J gene is TRBJ2-7, the V gene TRBV19; 7 bases map to TRBD1. CDR3 length: 14 residues. With V trimmed by 6 bases and J by 5 bases, 10 bases remained unmatched. Germline CDR1 is LNHDA and CDR2 is SQIVND (reference sequence). This CDR3 is CASRRQGLENEQYF. In DNA form, the CDR3 reads TGTGCCAGTAGGCGACAGGGTCTCGAGAACGAGCAGTACTTC.

The J gene is TRBJ2-2, the V gene TRBV6-5; 7 bases are shared with TRBD2. The CDR3 has 13 residues. Trimming at V came to 7 bases and at J to 3 bases, leaving 2 bases not matched to a gene. Germline V CDR1 and CDR2: MNHEY, SVGAGI. The CDR3 nucleotides are TGTGCCAGCATCCGGGGGGACACCGGGGAGCTGTTTTTT. Protein: CASIRGDTGELFF.